This T cell receptor (beta chain) derives from a study of blood T cell repertoires in COVID-19. Germline trimming cut 5 bases from V and 7 bases from J; bases unmatched to any gene: 6. From germline, CDR1 is LGHNT and CDR2 FRNRAP. This CDR3 has 13 residues. Authors' analysis steps: Nucleated cell number was recorded as an estimate derived from reference gene primer amplification. Profiling relied on immunoSEQ multiplex PCR, and the TCRdb table lists in-frame clones only, not all of them. That table gives V, J and clone size, and the DNA gave D and trimming. The top ten clones hold roughly 7% of a sample with approximately 320,000 clones, 75% to 85% of them seen once.

This clonotype was sampled from a human donor in a cohort sampled during active COVID-19. The rearrangement joins TRBV12-5 to TRBJ2-3, with 7 bases matching TRBD1. The source material was peripheral blood. The CDR3 reads CASGPSGGNTQYF. CDR3 nucleotide sequence: TGTGCTAGTGGTCCATCAGGGGGAAATACGCAGTATTTT.